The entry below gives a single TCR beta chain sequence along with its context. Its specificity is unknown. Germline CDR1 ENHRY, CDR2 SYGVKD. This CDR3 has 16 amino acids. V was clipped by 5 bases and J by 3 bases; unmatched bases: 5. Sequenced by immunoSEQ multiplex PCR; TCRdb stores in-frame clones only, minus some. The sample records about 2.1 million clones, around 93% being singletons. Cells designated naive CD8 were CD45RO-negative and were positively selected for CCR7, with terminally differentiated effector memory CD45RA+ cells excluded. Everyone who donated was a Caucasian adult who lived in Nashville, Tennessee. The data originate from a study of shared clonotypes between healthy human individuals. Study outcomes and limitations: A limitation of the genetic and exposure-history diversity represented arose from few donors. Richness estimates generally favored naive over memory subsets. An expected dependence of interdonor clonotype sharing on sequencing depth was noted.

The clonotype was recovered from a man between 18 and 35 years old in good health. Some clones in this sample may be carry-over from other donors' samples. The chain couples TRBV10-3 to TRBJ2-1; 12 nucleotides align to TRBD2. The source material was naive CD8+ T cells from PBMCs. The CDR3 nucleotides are TGTGCCATCAGTCCCCGACTAGCGGGAGTCTACAATGAGCAGTTCTTC. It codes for CAISPRLAGVYNEQFF.